This passage covers 22 T cell receptor beta chains from one sample sequenced in a study of cytomegalovirus exposure and HLA in healthy donors. Primers for the PCR totalled 60 Vbeta and 13 Jbeta. TCRdb keeps only in-frame clones here, not all; method: immunoSEQ multiplex PCR. This sample has just over 85,000 clones, with about 74% found just once. Material for sequencing was PBMCs. Every receptor here comes from a man in his forties in good health and CMV-seronegative.

The gene calls are TRBV7-2 and TRBJ2-7; 9 nucleotides match TRBD1. Trimming removed 2 bases from V and 4 bases from J; junction bases left unmatched: 6. CDR1 and CDR2 from the germline V gene are SGHTA and FQGNSA. This CDR3 comprises 15 residues. The CDR3 nucleotides read TGTGCCAGCAGCTTACAGCAGGACAGGGGATACGAGCAGTACTTC. Its translation: CASSLQQDRGYEQYF.

The rearrangement uses TRBV4-3 and TRBJ2-6; the D gene is possibly TRBD1 (6 bases). The germline V gene encodes CDR1 LGHNA and CDR2 YSLEER. The V and J ends lost 4 bases and 0 bases respectively, with 13 bases between them. The CDR3 length is 17 residues. This chain's CDR3 is CASSRGQPSSGANVLTF. The CDR3 coding sequence is TGCGCCAGCAGCCGCGGACAGCCCAGCTCTGGGGCCAACGTCCTGACTTTC.

The chain couples TRBV5-1 to TRBJ2-5; 9 positions match TRBD1. The CDR3 is made up of 14 amino acids. V trimming: 3 bases; J trimming: 3 bases; junction bases outside the gene matches: 3. In germline, CDR1 is SGHRS, CDR2 YFSETQ. CDR3 nucleotides: TGCGCCAGCAGCTGGGGACAGGGTGAAGAGACCCAGTACTTC. It is translated as CASSWGQGEETQYF. The full variable domain, rest sourced from reference TRBV5-1 and TRBJ2-5, is KAGVTQTPRYLIKTRGQQVTLSCSPISGHRSVSWYQQTPGQGLQFLFEYFSETQRNKGNFPGRFSGRQFSNSRSEMNVSTLELGDSALYLCASSWGQGEETQYFGPGTRLLVL.

V gene TRBV30 combines with J gene TRBJ2-7, with D tentatively TRBD1 (5 bases). Germline-derived CDR1 and CDR2 are GTSNPN and SVGIG (reference sequence). V lost 1 base to trimming and J lost 0 bases, with 16 bases between them. This CDR3 has 16 residues. This CDR3 reads CAWSAPRWGRSYEQYF. The CDR3 region has the DNA TGTGCCTGGAGTGCTCCGAGGTGGGGCCGCTCCTACGAGCAGTACTTC.

V usage is TRBV23-1 and J usage is TRBJ1-6; TRBD1 might be the D (6 bases). TRBV23-1 is sorted into the ORF group, with uncertain function. The CDR3 covers 17 residues. Deletions cut 3 bases from V and 5 bases from J, with 17 bases between. CDR3 sequence (DNA): TGCGCCAGCAGTCATCCTGGAAACAGGGAGAATAATTCACCCCTCCACTTT. Amino acid sequence: CASSHPGNRENNSPLHF.

This clone was seen a few times. The rearrangement uses TRBV6-6 and TRBJ2-1; a weak D match, TRBD1 (6 bases). The CDR3 runs to 13 residues. Germline assignment: CDR1 MNHNY and CDR2 SVGAGI (reference sequence). V lost 5 bases, J lost 5 bases, and 10 bases lay in between. As DNA, the CDR3 is TGTGCCAGCAGTGCCCGGACAGACAATGAGCAGTTCTTC. It translates to CASSARTDNEQFF.

In this sample, this clone turned up a few times. The V and J genes are TRBV19 and TRBJ1-5, with TRBD1 identical over 8 bases. The germline V gene has CDR1 LNHDA and CDR2 SQIVND (reference sequence). V shed 2 bases and J 6 bases; nucleotides not matched to a gene: 6. This CDR3 spans 15 amino acids. The CDR3 loop reads CASSISRGRGQPQHF. The CDR3 coding sequence is TGTGCCAGTAGTATAAGCAGGGGGCGAGGTCAGCCCCAGCATTTT. Drawing the rest from reference TRBV19 and TRBJ1-5, the complete variable domain is DGGITQSPKYLFRKEGQNVTLSCEQNLNHDAMYWYRQDPGQGLRLIYYSQIVNDFQKGDIAEGYSVSREKKESFPLTVTSAQKNPTAFYLCASSISRGRGQPQHFGDGTRLSIL.

This chain joins TRBV4-1 and TRBJ1-5; D unclear. Trimming shortened V by 0 bases and J by 0 bases, and 12 bases separated the two germline ends. This CDR3 spans 17 amino acids. The germline CDR1 and CDR2 sequences are MGHRA and YSYEKL. CDR3 in amino acids: CASSQDRGQNSNQPQHF. DNA for the CDR3: TGCGCCAGCAGCCAAGATCGAGGGCAGAATAGCAATCAGCCCCAGCATTTT.

This chain joins TRBV7-9 and TRBJ2-1; D perhaps matches TRBD1 (7 bases). V lost 5 bases to trimming and J lost 4 bases, with 18 bases between them. Per the germline V gene, CDR1 is SEHNR and CDR2 is FQNEAQ (reference sequence). This CDR3 is 16 amino acids long. CDR3 coding DNA: TGTGCCAGCAGCGCGGGGTCCGGGACAGTATACAATGAGCAGTTCTTC. Translated, it gives CASSAGSGTVYNEQFF.

The chain is built from TRBV7-6 and TRBJ2-2; a possible D gene is TRBD1 (6 bases). The CDR3 consists of 13 residues. Trimming cost V 1 base and J 6 bases, with 6 bases left between them. Germline-derived CDR1 and CDR2 are SGHVS and FNYEAQ. Here the CDR3 DNA reads TGTGCCAGCAGCTTAGAGGGGGCCGGGGAGCTGTTTTTT. Translation: CASSLEGAGELFF. The whole variable domain, filled in from reference TRBV7-6 and TRBJ2-2, reads GAGVSQSPRYKVTKRGQDVALRCDPISGHVSLYWYRQALGQGPEFLTYFNYEAQQDKSGLPNDRFSAERPEGSISTLTIQRTEQRDSAMYRCASSLEGAGELFFGEGSRLTVL.

The chain employs TRBV4-2 and TRBJ1-1, with 12 bases identical to TRBD1. V was pared by 4 bases and J by 3 bases, with 9 bases of the junction left unmatched. This CDR3 spans 17 amino acids. Germline loops: CDR1 LGHNA, CDR2 YNFKEQ. The CDR3 bases are TGTGCCAGCAGCCCTTTGGGACAGGGGGCTTTGGACACTGAAGCTTTCTTT. Its protein is CASSPLGQGALDTEAFF.

With respect to this clone: Germline and junction disagree at one end, which may indicate a read error. The rearrangement joins TRBV7-9 to TRBJ1-2, with D possibly being TRBD1 (6 bases). The CDR3 covers 18 residues. Germline-derived CDR1 and CDR2 are SEHNR and FQNEAQ (reference sequence). The CDR3 coding sequence is TGTTCCAGCAGCCGCCTCCTACAGGGCCCCGCATCTAACTATGGCTACACCTTC. It translates to CSSSRLLQGPASNYGYTF.

This clone was seen just once. The rearrangement uses TRBV19 and TRBJ2-3, with TRBD2 as a possible D gene (6 bases). This CDR3 is built from 16 residues. Germline V gives CDR1 LNHDA, CDR2 SQIVND (reference sequence). The germline V and J ends were trimmed by 5 bases and 0 bases, with 15 bases remaining between them. The CDR3 DNA sequence: TGTGCCAGTAGTCCGTTAGCGGAGTTTAGCACAGATACGCAGTATTTT. Its translation is CASSPLAEFSTDTQYF.

The chain joins TRBV30 to TRBJ2-7, with 10 bases aligning to TRBD1. V shed 0 bases, J shed 3 bases, and the junction held 14 bases outside the gene matches. CDR3 length: 18 amino acids. The germline CDR1 and CDR2 sequences are GTSNPN and SVGIG (reference sequence). This CDR3 reads CAWSVRLGAGQGIYEQYF. The CDR3 nucleotides read TGTGCCTGGAGTGTACGGTTAGGGGCGGGACAGGGGATCTACGAGCAGTACTTC. The whole variable domain, remainder taken from reference TRBV30 and TRBJ2-7, is SQTIHQWPATLVQPVGSPLSLECTVEGTSNPNLYWYRQAAGRGLQLLFYSVGIGQISSEVPQNLSASRPQDRQFILSSKKLLLSDSGFYLCAWSVRLGAGQGIYEQYFGPGTRLTVT.

The chain couples TRBV29-1 to TRBJ2-3; 7 bases fit TRBD2. Germline lookup yields CDR1 SQVTM and CDR2 ANQGSEA. The junction had 4 bases not matched to a gene; V was cut back by 6 bases and J by 1 base. This CDR3 has 13 amino acids. The CDR3 sequence is CSVGGDGTDTQYF. The CDR3 nucleotides are TGCAGCGTGGGGGGGGACGGCACAGATACGCAGTATTTT.

V and J are TRBV10-3 and TRBJ1-4; 11 nucleotides align to TRBD1. Per germline, CDR1 ENHRY and CDR2 SYGVKD. The V gene end was trimmed by 6 bases and the J gene end by 6 bases; junction bases not matched to a gene: 3. This CDR3 region has 14 residues. CDR3 DNA sequence: TGTGCCATCAGGGGGACAGGGGGGGATGAAAAACTGTTTTTT. Protein: CAIRGTGGDEKLFF.

The chain joins TRBV7-3 to TRBJ2-5; 9 bases map to TRBD1. The DNA end lines up better with TRBJ2-7; the J call may be wrong. The CDR3 has 15 amino acids. Germline-derived CDR1 and CDR2 are SGHTA and FQGTGA. The CDR3: CASSLLGTGKNEQYF. The CDR3 DNA reads as TGTGCCAGCAGCTTACTCGGGACAGGGAAAAACGAGCAGTACTTC.

This clone has only one observation. The gene calls are TRBV27 and TRBJ2-7; 10 bases line up with TRBD1. Per the germline V gene, CDR1 is MNHEY and CDR2 is SMNVEV (reference sequence). V was pared by 6 bases and J by 2 bases, with 4 bases of the junction left unmatched. The CDR3 consists of 14 residues. The CDR3: CASRPGTGAYEQYF. The CDR3 DNA sequence: TGTGCCAGCAGACCCGGGACAGGGGCCTACGAGCAGTACTTC.

This CDR3 reads CASSPRTGPTDTQYF. CDR3 DNA sequence: TGTGCCAGCAGCCCACGGACAGGTCCCACAGATACGCAGTATTTT. The V gene is TRBV9, the J gene TRBJ2-3; 7 nucleotides match TRBD1. The CDR3 runs 15 residues. CDR1 and CDR2 (germline): SGDLS, YYNGEE. V gave up 4 bases and J gave up 2 bases; unmatched junction bases: 7. The whole variable domain, remainder taken from reference TRBV9 and TRBJ2-3, is DSGVTQTPKHLITATGQRVTLRCSPRSGDLSVYWYQQSLDQGLQFLIQYYNGEERAKGNILERFSAQQFPDLHSELNLSSLELGDSALYFCASSPRTGPTDTQYFGPGTRLTVL.

V usage is TRBV9 and J usage is TRBJ1-5; D is uncertain. Germline V gene lookup returns CDR1 SGDLS and CDR2 YYNGEE. The V end lost 2 bases, the J end lost 7 bases, and 16 bases lay between the germline ends. The CDR3 length is 15 residues. This CDR3 is CASSVGVGRGQPQHF. As DNA, the CDR3 is TGTGCCAGCAGCGTTGGGGTAGGGAGAGGACAGCCCCAGCATTTT. Looking up the rest from reference TRBV9 and TRBJ1-5 gives the full variable domain: DSGVTQTPKHLITATGQRVTLRCSPRSGDLSVYWYQQSLDQGLQFLIQYYNGEERAKGNILERFSAQQFPDLHSELNLSSLELGDSALYFCASSVGVGRGQPQHFGDGTRLSIL.

The CDR3: CASAPSYDRSSTDTQYF. The CDR3 coding sequence is TGTGCCAGCGCGCCATCCTATGACAGATCTAGCACAGATACGCAGTATTTT. The chain recombines TRBV7-2 with TRBJ2-3, with a weak D call TRBD1 (5 bases). Trimming pared 8 bases from V and 0 bases from J, leaving 21 bases between. Germline CDR1 SGHTA, CDR2 FQGNSA. The CDR3 contains 17 residues.

The rearrangement links TRBV10-3 to TRBJ2-5; tentatively, D is TRBD2 (5 bases). CDR3 length: 15 residues. V lost 0 bases, J lost 4 bases, and 12 bases lay in between. The germline CDR1 and CDR2 sequences are ENHRY and SYGVKD. This CDR3 is CAISESSGKGETQYF. In nucleotides, the CDR3 is TGTGCCATCAGTGAGTCATCGGGGAAGGGAGAGACCCAGTACTTC.